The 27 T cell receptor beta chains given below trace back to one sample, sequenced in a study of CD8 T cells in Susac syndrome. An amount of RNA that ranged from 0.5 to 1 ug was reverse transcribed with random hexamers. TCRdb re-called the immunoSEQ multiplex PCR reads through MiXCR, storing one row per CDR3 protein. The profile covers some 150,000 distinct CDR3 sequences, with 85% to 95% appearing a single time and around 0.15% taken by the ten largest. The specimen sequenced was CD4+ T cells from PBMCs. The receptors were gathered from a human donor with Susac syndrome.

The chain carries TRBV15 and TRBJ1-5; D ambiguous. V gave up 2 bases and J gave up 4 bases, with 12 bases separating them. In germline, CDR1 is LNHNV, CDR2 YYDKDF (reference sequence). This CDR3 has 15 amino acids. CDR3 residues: CATSRSRAANQPQHF. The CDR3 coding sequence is TGTGCCACCAGCAGATCTAGGGCAGCTAATCAGCCCCAGCATTTT.

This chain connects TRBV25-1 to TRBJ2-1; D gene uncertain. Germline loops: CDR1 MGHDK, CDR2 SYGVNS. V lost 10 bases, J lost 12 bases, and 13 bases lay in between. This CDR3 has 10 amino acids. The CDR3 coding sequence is TGTGCCACCCGCCTGGTTGTGCAGTTCTTC. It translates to CATRLVVQFF.

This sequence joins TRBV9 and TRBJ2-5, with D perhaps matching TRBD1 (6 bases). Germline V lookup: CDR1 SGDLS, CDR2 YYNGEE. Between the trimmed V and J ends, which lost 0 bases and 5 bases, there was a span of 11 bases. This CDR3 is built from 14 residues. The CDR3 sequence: CASSVAGDTETQYF. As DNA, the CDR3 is TGTGCCAGCAGCGTAGCAGGGGACACTGAGACCCAGTACTTC.

The CDR3 region has the DNA TGTGCCACCTACGGGGGGCTATGGGATACGCAGTATTTT. It encodes CATYGGLWDTQYF. V usage is TRBV5-4 and J usage is TRBJ2-3; TRBD2 might be the D (7 bases). Germline V CDR1 and CDR2: SGHNT, YYREEE (reference sequence). This CDR3 has 13 amino acids. Trimming took 9 bases from V and 6 from J, leaving 17 bases between them. The full variable domain, with the rest looked up from reference TRBV5-4 and TRBJ2-3, is ETGVTQSPTHLIKTRGQQVTLRCSSQSGHNTVSWYQQALGQGPQFIFQYYREEENGRGNFPPRFSGLQFPNYSSELNVNALELDDSALYLCATYGGLWDTQYFGPGTRLTVL.

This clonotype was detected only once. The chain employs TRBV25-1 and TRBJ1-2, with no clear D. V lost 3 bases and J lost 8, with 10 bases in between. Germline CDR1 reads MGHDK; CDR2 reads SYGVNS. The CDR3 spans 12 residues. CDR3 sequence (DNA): TGTGCCAGCAGTGAGGATCCCCGGGGCTACACCTTC. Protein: CASSEDPRGYTF.

In DNA form, the CDR3 reads TGCAGTGCTACCGCTTGGAGCGCTGAAGCTTTCTTT. This encodes CSATAWSAEAFF. This chain links TRBV20-1 with TRBJ1-1; no firm D call. There are 12 residues in the CDR3. Trimming removed 4 bases at V and 6 bases at J, with 12 bases between. Germline values: CDR1 DFQATT, CDR2 SNEGSKA (reference sequence).

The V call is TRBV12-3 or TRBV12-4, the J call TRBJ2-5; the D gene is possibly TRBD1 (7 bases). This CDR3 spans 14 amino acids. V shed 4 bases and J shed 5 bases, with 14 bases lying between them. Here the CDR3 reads CASSSRGAWETQYF. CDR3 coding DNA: TGTGCCAGCAGTTCCAGGGGGGCCTGGGAGACCCAGTACTTC.

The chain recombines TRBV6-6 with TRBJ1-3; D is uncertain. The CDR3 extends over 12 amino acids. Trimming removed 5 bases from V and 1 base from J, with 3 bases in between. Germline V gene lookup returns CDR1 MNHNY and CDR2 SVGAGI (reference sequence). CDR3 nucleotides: TGTGCCAGCAGTGAGTCTGGAAACACCATATATTTT. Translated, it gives CASSESGNTIYF.

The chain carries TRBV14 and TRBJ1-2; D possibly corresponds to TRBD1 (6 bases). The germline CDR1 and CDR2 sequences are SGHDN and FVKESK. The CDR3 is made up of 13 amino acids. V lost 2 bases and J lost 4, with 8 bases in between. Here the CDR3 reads CASSQRGVYGYTF. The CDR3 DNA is TGTGCCAGCAGCCAAAGGGGGGTCTATGGCTACACCTTC.

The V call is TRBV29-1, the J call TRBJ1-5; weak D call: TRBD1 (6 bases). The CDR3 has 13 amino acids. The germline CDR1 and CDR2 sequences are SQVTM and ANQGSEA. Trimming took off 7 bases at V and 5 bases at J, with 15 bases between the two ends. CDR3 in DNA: TGCAGCGCTATGAGCAACAGGGATCAGCCCCAGCATTTT. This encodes CSAMSNRDQPQHF.

The CDR3, as DNA: TGTGCCAGTAGTATAGAGGTACGGGAGGAGCAGTACTTC. Residues: CASSIEVREEQYF. This sequence joins TRBV19 and TRBJ2-7; TRBD2 is a possible D gene (6 bases). The CDR3 consists of 13 residues. V lost 0 bases and J 7 bases, leaving 10 bases between the germline ends. Germline loops: CDR1 LNHDA, CDR2 SQIVND (reference sequence).

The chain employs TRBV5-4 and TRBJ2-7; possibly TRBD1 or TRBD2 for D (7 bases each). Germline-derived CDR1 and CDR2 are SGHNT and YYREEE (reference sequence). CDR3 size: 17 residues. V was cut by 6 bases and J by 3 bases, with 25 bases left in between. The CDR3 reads CASTAQGGGREGYEQYF. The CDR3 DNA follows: TGTGCCAGCACCGCCCAGGGGGGCGGCAGGGAGGGCTACGAGCAGTACTTC.

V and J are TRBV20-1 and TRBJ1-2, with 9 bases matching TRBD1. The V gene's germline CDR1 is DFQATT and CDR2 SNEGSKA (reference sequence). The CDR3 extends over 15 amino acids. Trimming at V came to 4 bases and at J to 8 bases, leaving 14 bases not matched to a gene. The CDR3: CSATRTGTGPVGYTF. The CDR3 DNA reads TGCAGTGCTACACGGACCGGGACAGGGCCGGTGGGCTACACCTTC.

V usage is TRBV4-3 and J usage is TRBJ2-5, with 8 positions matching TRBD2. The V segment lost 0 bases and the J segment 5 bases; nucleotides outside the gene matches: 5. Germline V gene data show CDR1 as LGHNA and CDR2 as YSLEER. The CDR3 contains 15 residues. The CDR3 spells CASSQEGQRGETQYF. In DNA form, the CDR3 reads TGCGCCAGCAGCCAAGAAGGGCAGCGGGGGGAGACCCAGTACTTC.

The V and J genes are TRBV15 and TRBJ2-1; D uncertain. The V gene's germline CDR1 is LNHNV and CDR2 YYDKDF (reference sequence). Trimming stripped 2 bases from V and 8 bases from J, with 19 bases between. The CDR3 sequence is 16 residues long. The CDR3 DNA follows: TGTGCCACCAGCAGACCTGGGGTGGCGTTACACGATGAGCAGTTCTTC. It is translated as CATSRPGVALHDEQFF.

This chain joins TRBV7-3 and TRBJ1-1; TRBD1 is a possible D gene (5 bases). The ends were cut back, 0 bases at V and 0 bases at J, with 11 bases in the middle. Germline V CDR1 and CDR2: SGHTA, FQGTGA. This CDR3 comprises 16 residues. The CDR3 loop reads CASSLTSPGLNTEAFF. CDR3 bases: TGTGCCAGCAGCTTAACGTCGCCGGGACTGAACACTGAAGCTTTCTTT. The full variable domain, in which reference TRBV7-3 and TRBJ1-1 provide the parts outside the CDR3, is GAGVSQTPSNKVTEKGKYVELRCDPISGHTALYWYRQSLGQGPEFLIYFQGTGAADDSGLPNDRFFAVRPEGSVSTLKIQRTERGDSAVYLCASSLTSPGLNTEAFFGQGTRLTVV.

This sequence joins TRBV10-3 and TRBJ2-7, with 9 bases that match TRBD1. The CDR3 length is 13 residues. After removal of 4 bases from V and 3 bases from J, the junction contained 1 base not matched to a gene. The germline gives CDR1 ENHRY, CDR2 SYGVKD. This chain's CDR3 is CAISGTGDYEQYF. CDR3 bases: TGTGCCATCAGTGGGACAGGGGACTACGAGCAGTACTTC.

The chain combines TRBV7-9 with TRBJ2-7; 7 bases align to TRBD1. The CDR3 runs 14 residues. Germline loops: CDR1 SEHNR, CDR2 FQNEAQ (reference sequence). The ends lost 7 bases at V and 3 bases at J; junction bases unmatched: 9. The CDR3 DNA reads TGTGCCAGCACCATACAGGGGCGACTCTACGAGCAGTACTTC. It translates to CASTIQGRLYEQYF.

For the CDR3, the DNA is TGCAGCGTTGAGGCCGGCGCTGGGGCCAACGTCCTGACTTTC. This encodes CSVEAGAGANVLTF. The genes are TRBV29-1 and TRBJ2-6; D gene ambiguous. The V and J ends lost 3 bases and 2 bases respectively, with 8 bases between them. Germline CDR1 SQVTM, CDR2 ANQGSEA. This CDR3 region has 14 residues.

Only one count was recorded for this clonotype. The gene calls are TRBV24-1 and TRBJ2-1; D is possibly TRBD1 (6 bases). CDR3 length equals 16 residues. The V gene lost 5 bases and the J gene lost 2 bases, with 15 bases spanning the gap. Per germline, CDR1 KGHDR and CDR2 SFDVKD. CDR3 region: CATSAAGTRTYNEQFF. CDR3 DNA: TGTGCCACCAGTGCCGCCGGGACACGTACCTACAATGAGCAGTTCTTC.

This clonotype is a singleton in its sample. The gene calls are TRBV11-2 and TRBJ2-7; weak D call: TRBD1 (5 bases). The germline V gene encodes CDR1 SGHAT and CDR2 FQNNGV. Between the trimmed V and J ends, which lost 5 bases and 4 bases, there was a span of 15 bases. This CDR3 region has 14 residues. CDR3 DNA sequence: TGTGCCAGCAGCCAATTAGACAGACCTTACGAGCAGTACTTC. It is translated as CASSQLDRPYEQYF.

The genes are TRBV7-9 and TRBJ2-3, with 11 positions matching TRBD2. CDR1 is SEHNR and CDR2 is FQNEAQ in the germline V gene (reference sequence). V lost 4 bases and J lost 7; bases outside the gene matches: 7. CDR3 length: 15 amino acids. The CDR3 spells CASSSSGGPTNTQYF. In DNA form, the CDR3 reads TGTGCCAGCAGCTCTAGCGGGGGGCCTACGAATACGCAGTATTTT.

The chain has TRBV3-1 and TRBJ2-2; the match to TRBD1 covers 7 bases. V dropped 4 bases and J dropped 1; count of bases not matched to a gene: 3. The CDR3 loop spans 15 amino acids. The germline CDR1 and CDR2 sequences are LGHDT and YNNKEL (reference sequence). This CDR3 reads CASSPRTGNTGELFF. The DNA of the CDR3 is TGTGCCAGCAGCCCCCGGACAGGGAACACCGGGGAGCTGTTTTTT.

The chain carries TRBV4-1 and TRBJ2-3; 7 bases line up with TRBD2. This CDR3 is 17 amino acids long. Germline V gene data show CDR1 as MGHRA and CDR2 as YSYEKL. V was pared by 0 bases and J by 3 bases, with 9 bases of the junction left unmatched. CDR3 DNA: TGCGCCAGCAGCCAAGACCCCTCGGGACTATCTACAGATACGCAGTATTTT. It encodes CASSQDPSGLSTDTQYF.

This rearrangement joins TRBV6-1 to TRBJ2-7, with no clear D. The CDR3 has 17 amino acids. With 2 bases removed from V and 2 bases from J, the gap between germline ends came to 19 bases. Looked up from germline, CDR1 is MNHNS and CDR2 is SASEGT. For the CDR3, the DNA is TGTGCCAGCAGTGAAAATCTGCGTAGGGCAGCCCCCTACGAGCAGTACTTC. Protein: CASSENLRRAAPYEQYF.

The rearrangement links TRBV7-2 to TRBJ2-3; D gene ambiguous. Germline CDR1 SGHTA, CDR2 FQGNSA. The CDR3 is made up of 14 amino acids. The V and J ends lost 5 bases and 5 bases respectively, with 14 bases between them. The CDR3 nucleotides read TGTGCCAGCAGCCCCGCGACTCGTCGAGATACGCAGTATTTT. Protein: CASSPATRRDTQYF.

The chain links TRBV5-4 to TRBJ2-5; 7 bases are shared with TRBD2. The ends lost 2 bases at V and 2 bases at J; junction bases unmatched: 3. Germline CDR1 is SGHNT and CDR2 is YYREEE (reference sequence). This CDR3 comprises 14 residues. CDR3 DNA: TGTGCCAGCAGCTTAGGACTAGGGCAAGAGACCCAGTACTTC. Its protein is CASSLGLGQETQYF.